A single sample gave rise to the 19 T cell receptor beta chains below, sequenced in a study of response to subunit inactivated influenza vaccine. TCRdb re-called the RT-PCR reads through MiXCR, storing one row per CDR3 protein. The data hold around 580,000 distinct CDR3 sequences, with about 10% observed a single time. Sequences were derived from PBMCs from blood, sampled on the day of vaccination. These receptors all stem from a man in his fifties who received an inactivated influenza vaccine.

A few counts support this clonotype. The chain recombines TRBV24-1 with TRBJ2-7; D remains unclear. Trimming shortened V by 9 bases and J by 2 bases, and 13 bases separated the two germline ends. Germline V lookup: CDR1 KGHDR, CDR2 SFDVKD. The CDR3 has 13 residues. The CDR3 spells CATESPFTYEQYF. CDR3 DNA: TGTGCCACCGAGTCTCCGTTTACCTACGAGCAGTACTTC.

In its sample, this clonotype was seen many times. V gene TRBV11-2 combines with J gene TRBJ2-1; the match to TRBD2 covers 8 bases. Germline V lookup: CDR1 SGHAT, CDR2 FQNNGV. This CDR3 has 18 amino acids. Germline trimming cut 6 bases from V and 3 bases from J; bases unmatched to any gene: 16. For the CDR3, the DNA is TGTGCCAGCAGAAGACAGTTACTAGCGGAGAGAGGCTACAATGAGCAGTTCTTC. This codes for CASRRQLLAERGYNEQFF.

This sequence joins TRBV14 and TRBJ2-3; a weak D match, TRBD2 (5 bases). Germline loops: CDR1 SGHDN, CDR2 FVKESK. The CDR3 consists of 14 residues. Trimming cost V 4 bases and J 6 bases, with 14 bases left between them. The CDR3 DNA sequence: TGTGCCAGCAGCCCGCACCGGGGTTTCGATACGCAGTATTTT. Its translation: CASSPHRGFDTQYF.

This chain links TRBV10-3 with TRBJ2-3; TRBD1 matches at 8 bases. V trimming: 6 bases; J trimming: 1 base; junction bases outside the gene matches: 15. CDR3 size: 18 residues. Germline V CDR1 and CDR2: ENHRY, SYGVKD. The CDR3 nucleotides are TGTGCCATCAGCCAGACAGGGGCCACGCGGTTTGGCACAGATACGCAGTATTTT. This gives the protein CAISQTGATRFGTDTQYF.

The V and J genes are TRBV7-9 and TRBJ2-5; possibly TRBD2 for D (5 bases). The CDR3 spans 15 residues. Germline lookup yields CDR1 SEHNR and CDR2 FQNEAQ (reference sequence). Trimming removed 0 bases at V and 5 bases at J, with 13 bases between. This chain's CDR3 is CASSLALEGWETQYF. Written as DNA, the CDR3 is TGTGCCAGCAGCTTAGCGCTTGAGGGTTGGGAGACCCAGTACTTC.

The V and J genes are TRBV5-1 and TRBJ1-1; TRBD1 might be the D (5 bases). The germline V gene encodes CDR1 SGHRS and CDR2 YFSETQ. The CDR3 spans 16 residues. V gave up 1 base and J gave up 4 bases, with 17 bases separating them. The CDR3, as DNA: TGCGCCAGCAGCTTGCGAGTGGCTGGGGGGAGCACTGAAGCTTTCTTT. Amino acids: CASSLRVAGGSTEAFF. Supplemented by reference TRBV5-1 and TRBJ1-1, the full variable domain reads KAGVTQTPRYLIKTRGQQVTLSCSPISGHRSVSWYQQTPGQGLQFLFEYFSETQRNKGNFPGRFSGRQFSNSRSEMNVSTLELGDSALYLCASSLRVAGGSTEAFFGQGTRLTVV.

This clonotype has a handful of counts. The V call is TRBV20-1, the J call TRBJ2-5; no firm D call. The ends were cut back, 2 bases at V and 5 bases at J, with 12 bases in the middle. Germline CDR1 and CDR2: DFQATT and SNEGSKA (reference sequence). The CDR3 runs 13 residues. The CDR3 sequence is CSARPLPGETQYF. CDR3 in DNA: TGCAGTGCTAGACCTCTCCCCGGCGAGACCCAGTACTTC.

The rearrangement links TRBV6-1 to TRBJ1-3; 7 bases agree with TRBD1. Germline CDR1 is MNHNS and CDR2 is SASEGT. The CDR3 sequence is 13 residues long. V dropped 6 bases and J dropped 6; count of bases not matched to a gene: 5. The CDR3, as DNA: TGTGCCAGCAGCTTGGACAGGTCAAACACCATATATTTT. Translating it yields CASSLDRSNTIYF.

This clonotype came up many times. This chain joins TRBV7-6 and TRBJ2-2; 14 bases match TRBD2. Looked up from germline, CDR1 is SGHVS and CDR2 is FNYEAQ. The CDR3 spans 21 residues. Unmatched junction bases numbered 18, after V lost 5 bases and J lost 4 bases. Here the CDR3 reads CASSQLKPTSGRAGGTGELFF. For the CDR3, the DNA is TGTGCCAGCAGCCAACTGAAGCCGACTAGCGGGAGGGCCGGTGGCACCGGGGAGCTGTTTTTT.

The chain couples TRBV11-2 to TRBJ2-1, with D perhaps TRBD2 (5 bases). V was shortened by 5 bases and J by 0 bases, with 17 bases between the two germline ends. CDR3 length: 17 amino acids. CDR1 and CDR2 from the germline V gene are SGHAT and FQNNGV. This CDR3 is CASSPLPGKSSYNEQFF. The CDR3 DNA reads TGTGCCAGCAGCCCCCTCCCCGGGAAGAGCTCCTACAATGAGCAGTTCTTC.

V and J are TRBV28 and TRBJ2-3; D might be TRBD1 (5 bases). The CDR3 contains 18 residues. Germline CDR1 is MDHEN and CDR2 is SYDVKM. The ends were cut back, 1 base at V and 0 bases at J, with 17 bases in the middle. DNA of the CDR3: TGTGCCAGCAGTTTATTCCTAAGGACACACAAGAGCACAGATACGCAGTATTTT. Translated, it gives CASSLFLRTHKSTDTQYF.

This clonotype was counted between two and nine times. The V gene is TRBV6-2 or TRBV6-3, the J gene TRBJ2-2, with 8 bases aligning to TRBD2. Unmatched junction bases numbered 9, after V lost 5 bases and J lost 4 bases. This CDR3 region has 16 residues. Germline assignment: CDR1 MNHEY and CDR2 SVGEGT. The CDR3 nucleotides read TGTGCCAGCAGTACGCCCGGGGGGGCGCGCACCGGGGAGCTGTTTTTT. Protein: CASSTPGGARTGELFF.

V is TRBV20-1 and J is TRBJ2-7; D is undetermined. The CDR3 spans 11 residues. Germline V lookup: CDR1 DFQATT, CDR2 SNEGSKA (reference sequence). V gave up 4 bases and J gave up 6 bases, with 10 bases separating them. The CDR3 DNA sequence: TGCAGTGCTACCCCACATGGCGAGCAGTACTTC. It is translated as CSATPHGEQYF.

Ten or more counts support this clonotype. This sequence joins TRBV5-8 and TRBJ2-4, with D unresolved. The CDR3 sequence is 14 residues long. Trimming removed 7 bases from V and 0 bases from J, with 11 bases in between. Germline V gives CDR1 SGHTS, CDR2 YDEGEE. In DNA, the CDR3 is TGTGCCAGCGGTCGTTCAATAGCCAAAAACATTCAGTACTTC. Its protein product is CASGRSIAKNIQYF. Supplemented by reference TRBV5-8 and TRBJ2-4, the full variable domain reads EAGVTQSPTHLIKTRGQQATLRCSPISGHTSVYWYQQALGLGLQFLLWYDEGEERNRGNFPPRFSGRQFPNYSSELNVNALELEDSALYLCASGRSIAKNIQYFGAGTRLSVL.

This sequence joins TRBV19 and TRBJ1-1, with unresolved D. Germline values: CDR1 LNHDA, CDR2 SQIVND (reference sequence). This CDR3 has 14 residues. V shed 6 bases and J shed 2 bases, with 13 bases lying between them. The CDR3 reads CASREYGGNTEAFF. As DNA, the CDR3 is TGTGCCAGTAGGGAATACGGCGGAAACACTGAAGCTTTCTTT.

The chain combines TRBV5-1 with TRBJ2-1; the match to TRBD2 covers 13 bases. V trimming: 0 bases; J trimming: 6 bases; junction bases outside the gene matches: 6. Germline V gene data show CDR1 as SGHRS and CDR2 as YFSETQ. This CDR3 is built from 17 residues. The CDR3 bases are TGCGCCAGCAGCTTGGCACTAGCGGGAGGGGGGGTCAATGAGCAGTTCTTC. It specifies CASSLALAGGGVNEQFF.

V and J are TRBV6-5 and TRBJ2-3; perhaps D is TRBD1 or TRBD2 (5 bases each). Per the germline V gene, CDR1 is MNHEY and CDR2 is SVGAGI. The CDR3 is 16 amino acids. The V gene lost 2 bases and the J gene lost 0 bases, with 12 bases spanning the gap. The CDR3 nucleotides read TGTGCCAGCAGTTACGGGGCGGGCCTCAGCACAGATACGCAGTATTTT. Residues: CASSYGAGLSTDTQYF.

The chain uses TRBV5-1 and TRBJ2-2; 7 nucleotides match TRBD1. The CDR3 sequence is 17 residues long. Germline trimming cut 0 bases from V and 2 bases from J; bases unmatched to any gene: 7. Germline V gene lookup returns CDR1 SGHRS and CDR2 YFSETQ. The CDR3 region has the DNA TGCGCCAGCAGCTTGGAGCTGACAGGGCCCAACACCGGGGAGCTGTTTTTT. Amino acids: CASSLELTGPNTGELFF.

This clonotype appeared many times. This rearrangement joins TRBV5-1 to TRBJ1-1; no definite D call. The length of the CDR3 is 14 residues. V lost 4 bases to trimming and J lost 0 bases, with 10 bases between them. Germline V lookup: CDR1 SGHRS, CDR2 YFSETQ. The CDR3 protein is CASSPGEMNTEAFF. CDR3 in DNA: TGCGCCAGCAGCCCAGGCGAGATGAACACTGAAGCTTTCTTT.